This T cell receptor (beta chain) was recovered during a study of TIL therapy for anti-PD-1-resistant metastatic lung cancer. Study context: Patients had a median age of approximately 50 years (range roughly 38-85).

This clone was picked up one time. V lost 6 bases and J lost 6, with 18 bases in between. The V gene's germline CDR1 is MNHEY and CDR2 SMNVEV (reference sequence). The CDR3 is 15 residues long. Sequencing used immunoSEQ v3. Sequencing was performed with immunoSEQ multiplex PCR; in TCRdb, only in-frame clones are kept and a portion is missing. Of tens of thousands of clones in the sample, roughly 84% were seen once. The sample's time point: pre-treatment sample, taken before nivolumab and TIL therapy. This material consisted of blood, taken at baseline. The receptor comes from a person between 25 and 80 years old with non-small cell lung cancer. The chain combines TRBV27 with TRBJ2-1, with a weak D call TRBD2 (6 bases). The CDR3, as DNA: TGTGCCAGCAGCCCCATGGACTACACGGGCAATGAGCAGTTCTTC. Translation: CASSPMDYTGNEQFF.